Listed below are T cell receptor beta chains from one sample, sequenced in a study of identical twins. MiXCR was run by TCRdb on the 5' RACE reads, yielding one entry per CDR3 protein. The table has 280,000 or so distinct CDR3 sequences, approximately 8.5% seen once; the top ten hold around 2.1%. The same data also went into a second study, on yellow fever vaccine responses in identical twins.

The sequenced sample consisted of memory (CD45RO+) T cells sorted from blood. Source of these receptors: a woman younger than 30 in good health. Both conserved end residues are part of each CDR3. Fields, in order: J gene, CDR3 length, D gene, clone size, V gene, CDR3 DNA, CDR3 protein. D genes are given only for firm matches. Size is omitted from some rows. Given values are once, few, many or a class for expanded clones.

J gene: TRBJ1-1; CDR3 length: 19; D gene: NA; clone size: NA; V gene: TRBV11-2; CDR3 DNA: TGTGCCAGCAGTTTGACGGTTCGGACCCAGGGCAGAACGAACACTGAAGCTTTCTTT; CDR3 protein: CASSLTVRTQGRTNTEAFF
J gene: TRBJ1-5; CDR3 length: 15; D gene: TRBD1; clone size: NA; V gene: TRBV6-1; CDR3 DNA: TGTGCCAGCGACCTGACAGGGCGCGAGGGTCAGCCCCAGCATTTT; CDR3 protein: CASDLTGREGQPQHF
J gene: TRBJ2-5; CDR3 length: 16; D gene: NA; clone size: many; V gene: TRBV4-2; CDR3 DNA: TGTGCCAGCAGCCAAGGGTCGCGGCACCCAGGAGAGACCCAGTACTTC; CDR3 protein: CASSQGSRHPGETQYF
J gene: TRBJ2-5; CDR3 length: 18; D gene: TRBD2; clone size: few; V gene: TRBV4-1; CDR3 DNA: TGCGCCAGCAGCCAAGATCCGAGGCAAGCGGGACGGTTAGAGACCCAGTACTTC; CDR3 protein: CASSQDPRQAGRLETQYF
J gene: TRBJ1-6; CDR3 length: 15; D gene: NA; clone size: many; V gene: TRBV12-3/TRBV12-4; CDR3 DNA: TGTGCCAGCAGTTTAAGGGAGCCCTATAATTCACCCCTCCACTTT; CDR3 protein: CASSLREPYNSPLHF
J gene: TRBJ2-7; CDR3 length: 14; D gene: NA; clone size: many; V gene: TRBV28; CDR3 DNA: TGTGCCAGCACGCTAGCCCCAAGCTCCTACGAGCAGTACTTC; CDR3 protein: CASTLAPSSYEQYF
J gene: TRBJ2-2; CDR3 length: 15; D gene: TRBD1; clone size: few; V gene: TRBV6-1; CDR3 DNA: TGTGCCAGCAAGCGGCAGGGGGCGACGACCGGGGAGCTGTTTTTT; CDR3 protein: CASKRQGATTGELFF
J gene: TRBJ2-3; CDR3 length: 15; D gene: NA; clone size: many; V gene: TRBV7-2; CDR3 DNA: TGTGCCAGCAGCTTCGGTAGGCCTAGCACAGATACGCAGTATTTT; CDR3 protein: CASSFGRPSTDTQYF
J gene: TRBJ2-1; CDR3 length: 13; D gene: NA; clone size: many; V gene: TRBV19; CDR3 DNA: TGTGCCAGTAGTATTCGGAAGGGGGACGAGCAGTTCTTC; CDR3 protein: CASSIRKGDEQFF
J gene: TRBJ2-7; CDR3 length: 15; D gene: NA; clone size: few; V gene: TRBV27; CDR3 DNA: TGTGCCAGCAGTTCCCTCGTAGGGGGGCGGGACGAGCAGTACTTC; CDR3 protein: CASSSLVGGRDEQYF
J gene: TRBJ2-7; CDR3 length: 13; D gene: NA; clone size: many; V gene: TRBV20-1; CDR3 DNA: TGCAGTGCGCCACGGGACGGCCTCGGGGAGCAGTACTTC; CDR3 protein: CSAPRDGLGEQYF
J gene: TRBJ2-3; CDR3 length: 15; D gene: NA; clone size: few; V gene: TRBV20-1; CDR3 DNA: TGCAGTGCTCGAACCGGGACCCCTAGCACAGATACGCAGTATTTT; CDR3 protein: CSARTGTPSTDTQYF
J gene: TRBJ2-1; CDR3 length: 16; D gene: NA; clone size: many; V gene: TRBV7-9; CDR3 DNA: TGTGCCAGCAGCCTTAATGGGAGATTAGGCTACAATGAGCAGTTCTTC; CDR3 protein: CASSLNGRLGYNEQFF
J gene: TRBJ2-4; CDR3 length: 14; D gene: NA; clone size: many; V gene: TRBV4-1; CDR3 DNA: TGCGCCAGCAGCCCGACGAGCGGAAATAACATTCAGTACTTC; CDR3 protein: CASSPTSGNNIQYF
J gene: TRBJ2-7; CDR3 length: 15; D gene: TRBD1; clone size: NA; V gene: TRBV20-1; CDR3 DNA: TGCAGTGCTAGAGATCTAGGGACAGGGGTTCCGGAGCAGTACTTC; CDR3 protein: CSARDLGTGVPEQYF
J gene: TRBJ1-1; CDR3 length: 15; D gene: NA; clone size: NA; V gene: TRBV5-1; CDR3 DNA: TGCGCCAGCAGCTGGGAAACGGGGGGGAACACTGAAGCTTTCTTT; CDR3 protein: CASSWETGGNTEAFF
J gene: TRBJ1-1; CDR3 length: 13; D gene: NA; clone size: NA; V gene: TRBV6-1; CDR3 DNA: TGTGCCAGCAGTACAACTTCCTCCACTGAAGCTTTCTTT; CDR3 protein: CASSTTSSTEAFF
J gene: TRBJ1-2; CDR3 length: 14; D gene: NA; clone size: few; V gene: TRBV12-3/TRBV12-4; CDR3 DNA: TGTGCCAGCAGTTCAAACAGAGGACTTAATGGCTACACCTTC; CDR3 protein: CASSSNRGLNGYTF
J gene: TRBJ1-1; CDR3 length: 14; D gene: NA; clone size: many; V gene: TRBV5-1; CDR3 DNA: TGTGCCAGCAGTTCGGGGACGGGGAACACTGAAGCTTTCTTT; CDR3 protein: CASSSGTGNTEAFF
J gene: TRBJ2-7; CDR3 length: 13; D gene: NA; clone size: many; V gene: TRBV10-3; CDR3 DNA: TGTGCCATCAGTGAGTCTTCCACCTACGAGCAGTACTTC; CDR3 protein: CAISESSTYEQYF
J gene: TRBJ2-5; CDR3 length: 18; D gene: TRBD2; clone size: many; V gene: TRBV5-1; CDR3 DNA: TGCGCCAGCAGCTTGGGTATGGTTCTAGCGGGAGTTGGAGAGACCCAGTACTTC; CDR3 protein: CASSLGMVLAGVGETQYF
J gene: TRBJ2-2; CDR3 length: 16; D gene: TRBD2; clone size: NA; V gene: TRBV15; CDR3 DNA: TGTGCCACCAGCAGAGATACTAGCGGGGGCACCGGGGAGCTGTTTTTT; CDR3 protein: CATSRDTSGGTGELFF